The rows below give T cell receptor beta chains drawn from one sample of a study of cytomegalovirus exposure and HLA in healthy donors. Repertoires were generated with immunoSEQ multiplex PCR, while TCRdb's copy carries only in-frame clones and drops some. The table has around 100,000 clones, more than 70% seen once. Sequencing input: PBMCs. Receptors originate from a man aged 25 to 40 in good health and CMV-seronegative. Each CDR3 is given with its conserved first and last residue. A D gene is named only where the DNA matches it firmly. Size tells how often a clone was seen (once, few, many) or the class of an expanded clone, and some rows leave it out.

NA,TRBJ1-5,TRBV7-2,NA,TGTGCCAGCAGCTTGGGGACAATGAGGAATCAGCCCCAGCATTTT,CASSLGTMRNQPQHF
NA,TRBJ1-2,TRBV27,TRBD1,TGTGCCAGCAGTTTCCTCACAGGGGGGGGCGACTATGGCTACACCTTC,CASSFLTGGGDYGYTF
once,TRBJ2-2,TRBV25-1,TRBD2,TGTGCCAGCAGTGAAGCGGGACTAGCGTCGAACACCGGGGAGCTGTTTTTT,CASSEAGLASNTGELFF
NA,TRBJ1-1,TRBV5-4,NA,TGTGCCAGCAGCTCAGGTGGGGGCTGGGACACTGAAGCTTTCTTT,CASSSGGGWDTEAFF
NA,TRBJ2-5,TRBV6-1,TRBD2,TGTGCCAGCAGTGCCGTAACTGGGGCTAGCGGCCAAGAGACCCAGTACTTC,CASSAVTGASGQETQYF
NA,TRBJ2-5,TRBV5-4,NA,TGTGCCAGCAGCTTAGCGCTCCAAGAGACCCAGTACTTC,CASSLALQETQYF
NA,TRBJ2-3,TRBV4-1,NA,TGCGCCAGCAGCCAAGCCCTCCAACTTGCTATCAGGGCAGATACGCAGTATTTT,CASSQALQLAIRADTQYF
once,TRBJ1-2,TRBV7-9,TRBD1,TGTGCCAGCAGCTTTAATCAGGGGGTACGGGATGGCTACACCTTC,CASSFNQGVRDGYTF
few,TRBJ2-1,TRBV7-2,TRBD2,TGTGCCAGCAGCTTAGCGCCTAGCGGGGGGTACAATGAGCAGTTCTTC,CASSLAPSGGYNEQFF
NA,TRBJ1-5,TRBV7-2,NA,TGTGCCAGCAGCTTACGGGGTCGCCAGCCCCAGCATTTT,CASSLRGRQPQHF
NA,TRBJ2-2,TRBV28,NA,TGTGCCAGCAGTTGGAGCGGGAACACCGGGGAGCTGTTTTTT,CASSWSGNTGELFF
NA,TRBJ2-5,TRBV11-2,NA,TGTGCCAGCAGCTTAGGCGGGACAGAGAAAGAGACCCAGTACTTC,CASSLGGTEKETQYF
NA,TRBJ2-5,TRBV7-2,NA,TGTGCCAGCAGCTTAGACACAGGGCTCCAAGAGACCCAGTACTTC,CASSLDTGLQETQYF
NA,TRBJ2-5,TRBV27,NA,TGTGCCAGCAGTTTATCGCGAGGCCAAGAGACCCAGTACTTC,CASSLSRGQETQYF
NA,TRBJ1-1,TRBV4-2,TRBD1,TGTGCCAGCAGACCGGGACAGCGCCCAACTGAAGCTTTCTTT,CASRPGQRPTEAFF
NA,TRBJ2-6,TRBV7-2,NA,TGTGCCAGCAGCTTCGGTCCTCGAGGCTCTGGGGCCAACGTCCTGACTTTC,CASSFGPRGSGANVLTF
NA,TRBJ1-2,TRBV11-2,TRBD1,TGTGCCAGCAGCTTGACCCCGGGACAGCACTATGGCTACACCTTC,CASSLTPGQHYGYTF
NA,TRBJ1-2,TRBV2,TRBD1,TGTGCCAGCAGGAAGGACAGGGGGCAGATCTATGGCTACACCTTC,CASRKDRGQIYGYTF
NA,TRBJ1-5,TRBV6-6,TRBD1,TGTGCCAGCAGGAGGGGACAGGAGCGCAATCAGCCCCAGCATTTT,CASRRGQERNQPQHF
NA,TRBJ2-5,TRBV19,NA,TGTGCCAGTAGTCCGCCGGAGGGGCCACAAGAGACCCAGTACTTC,CASSPPEGPQETQYF
NA,TRBJ2-7,TRBV25-1,NA,TGTGCCAGCAGTCAGCCAACAGGGAACGCCTTCGGGTACGAGCAGTACTTC,CASSQPTGNAFGYEQYF
NA,TRBJ1-5,TRBV18,NA,TGTGCCAGCTCACCGGGGCGCAATCAGCCCCAGCATTTT,CASSPGRNQPQHF
NA,TRBJ2-3,TRBV2,NA,TGTGCCAGCAGTGGAACGGGGTTGAACACAGATACGCAGTATTTT,CASSGTGLNTDTQYF
NA,TRBJ1-2,TRBV5-5,NA,TGTGCCAGCAGCTTGGCCGACCGGGGGGGCTACACCTTC,CASSLADRGGYTF
NA,TRBJ1-2,TRBV5-6,TRBD1,TGTGCCAGCAGCTTGGAGGGACAGCGGGCTAACTATGGCTACACCTTC,CASSLEGQRANYGYTF
NA,TRBJ1-1,TRBV18,NA,TGTGCCAGCTCACTTGGACAGTACACTGAAGCTTTCTTT,CASSLGQYTEAFF
NA,TRBJ2-7,TRBV21-1,NA,TGTGCCAGCAGCAGGGCTAGCGGGGCCCGAGTAGGTTACGAGCAGTACTTC,CASSRASGARVGYEQYF
NA,TRBJ2-7,TRBV28,NA,TGTGCCAGCAGTTTATCTTCTACCTACGAGCAGTACTTC,CASSLSSTYEQYF